This TCR beta chain came from a study of blood T cells in healthy people across ages. The CDR3 has 13 residues. J was trimmed by 12 bases and V by 3 bases; bases with no gene match: 6. Alongside a J-beta primer mix, a sample-barcoded 5' primer served in a second PCR lasting about 7 to 12 cycles. Each CDR3 protein gets one entry after TCRdb re-called the 5' RACE reads with MiXCR. The sample lists some 760,000 distinct CDR3 sequences; roughly 25% were seen once. The data also belong to a second study, concerning T cells of mothers and their children. That source reports: There were over 10 million TCR beta CDR3 reads from each mother and 2.5 million to 3.5 million from each child. Relative to unrelated pairs, biologically related mother-child dyads exhibited marginally greater, non-significant overlap.

This sequence originates from a boy between 5 and 17 years old in good health. The gene calls are TRBV12-3 or TRBV12-4 and TRBJ1-4; TRBD1 agrees at 8 bases. Input material: blood. The CDR3 region has the DNA TGTGCCAGCAGTTTGAACAGGGGGAAACAACTGTTTTTT. It translates to CASSLNRGKQLFF.